This T cell receptor beta chain is from a study of blood T cell repertoires in COVID-19. The method was immunoSEQ multiplex PCR; TCRdb's version includes in-frame clones alone and lacks a portion of them. The sample includes 80,000 or so clones, around nine tenths of them seen just once. Germline CDR1 MNHEY, CDR2 SMNVEV (reference sequence). There are 14 residues in the CDR3. Losses at the gene ends were 6 bases for V and 3 bases for J; bases not matched to a gene: 5. The genes are TRBV27 and TRBJ2-3; 8 bases line up with TRBD1. Sequencing input: peripheral blood. The clonotype was recovered from a woman aged 60 to 75 with acute or convalescent COVID-19. CDR3 nucleotide sequence: TGTGCCAGCAGCGACAGGGGTGGGACAGATACGCAGTATTTT. Translating gives CASSDRGGTDTQYF.